This T cell receptor beta chain was documented in a study of human thymus T cells. Study observations and caveats: Repertoires from thymus and blood appeared to show biased V and J gene usage.

The V and J ends lost 4 bases and 5 bases, in that order; junction bases with no gene match: 16. Germline lookup yields CDR1 SNHLY and CDR2 FYNNEI. This CDR3 has 18 amino acids. The thymus was resected at corrective cardiac surgery. Corrective surgery for congenital heart defects was being performed on the healthy Finnish infants who served as donors. About this clone itself: Its antigen is still unknown.

Profiling relied on immunoSEQ multiplex PCR, and the TCRdb table lists in-frame clones only, not all of them. The sample includes about 78,000 clones, around 96% of them seen just once. J is TRBJ2-3 and V is TRBV2; 9 bases align to TRBD2. The clonotype was recovered from a boy in the first two years of life with a congenital heart defect but otherwise immunologically healthy. Sequenced: thymus tissue. CDR3 coding DNA: TGTGCCAGCAGTGTATATACTAGCGGGCAGGAATCGGGAGATACGCAGTATTTT. Its protein product is CASSVYTSGQESGDTQYF. Full variable domain (missing parts from reference TRBV2 and TRBJ2-3): EPEVTQTPSHQVTQMGQEVILRCVPISNHLYFYWYRQILGQKVEFLVSFYNNEISEKSEIFDDQFSVERPDGSNFTLKIRSTKLEDSAMYFCASSVYTSGQESGDTQYFGPGTRLTVL.